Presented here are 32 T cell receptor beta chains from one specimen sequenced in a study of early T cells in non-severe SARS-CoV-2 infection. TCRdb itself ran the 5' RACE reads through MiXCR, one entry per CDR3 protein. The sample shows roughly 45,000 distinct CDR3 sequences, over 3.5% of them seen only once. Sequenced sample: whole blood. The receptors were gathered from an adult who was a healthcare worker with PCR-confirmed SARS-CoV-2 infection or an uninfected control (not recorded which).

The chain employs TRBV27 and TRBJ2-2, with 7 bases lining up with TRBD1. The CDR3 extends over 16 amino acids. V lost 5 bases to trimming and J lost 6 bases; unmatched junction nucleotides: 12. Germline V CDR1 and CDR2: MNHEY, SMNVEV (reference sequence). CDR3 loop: CASSPSGTVVPGELFF. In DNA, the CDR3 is TGTGCCAGCAGTCCATCGGGGACAGTAGTTCCCGGGGAGCTGTTTTTT.

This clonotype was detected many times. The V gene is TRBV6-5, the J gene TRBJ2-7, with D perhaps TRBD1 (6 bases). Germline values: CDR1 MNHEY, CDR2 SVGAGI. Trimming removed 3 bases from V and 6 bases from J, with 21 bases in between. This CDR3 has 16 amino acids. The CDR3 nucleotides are TGTGCCAGCAGTTATTCGGGAAGGCAGGGGAATGGCGAGCAGTACTTC. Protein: CASSYSGRQGNGEQYF.

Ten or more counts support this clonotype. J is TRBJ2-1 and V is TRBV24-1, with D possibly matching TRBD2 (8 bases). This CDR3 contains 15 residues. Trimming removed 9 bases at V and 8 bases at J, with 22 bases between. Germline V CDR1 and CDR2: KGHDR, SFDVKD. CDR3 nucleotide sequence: TGTGCCACCGGAGAACAGGGGCTCGGGAGGGATGAGCAGTTCTTC. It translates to CATGEQGLGRDEQFF.

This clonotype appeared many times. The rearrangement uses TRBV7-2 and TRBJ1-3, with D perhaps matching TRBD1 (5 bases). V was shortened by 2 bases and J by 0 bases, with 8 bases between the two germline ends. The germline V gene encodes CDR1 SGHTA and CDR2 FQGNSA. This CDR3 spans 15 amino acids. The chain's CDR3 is CASSLHRHSGNTIYF. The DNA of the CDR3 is TGTGCCAGCAGCTTACACAGGCACTCTGGAAACACCATATATTTT.

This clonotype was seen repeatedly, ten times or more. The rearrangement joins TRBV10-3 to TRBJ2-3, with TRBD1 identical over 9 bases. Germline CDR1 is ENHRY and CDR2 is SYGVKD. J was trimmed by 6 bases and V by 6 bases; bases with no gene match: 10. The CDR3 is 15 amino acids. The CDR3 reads CAIRPGQGTVDTQYF. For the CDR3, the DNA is TGTGCCATCAGGCCCGGACAGGGGACGGTGGATACGCAGTATTTT.

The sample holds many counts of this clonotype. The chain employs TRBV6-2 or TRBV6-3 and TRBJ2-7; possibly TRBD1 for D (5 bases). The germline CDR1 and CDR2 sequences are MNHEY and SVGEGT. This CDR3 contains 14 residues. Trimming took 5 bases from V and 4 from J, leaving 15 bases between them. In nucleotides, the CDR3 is TGTGCCAGCAGTGACAGACACGTCGGGTACGAGCAGTACTTC. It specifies CASSDRHVGYEQYF.

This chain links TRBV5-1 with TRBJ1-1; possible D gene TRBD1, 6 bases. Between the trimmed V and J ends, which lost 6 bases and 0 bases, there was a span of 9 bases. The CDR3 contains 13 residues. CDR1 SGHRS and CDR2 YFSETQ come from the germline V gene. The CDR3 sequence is CASMTGVNTEAFF. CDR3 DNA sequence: TGCGCCAGCATGACAGGCGTGAACACTGAAGCTTTCTTT.

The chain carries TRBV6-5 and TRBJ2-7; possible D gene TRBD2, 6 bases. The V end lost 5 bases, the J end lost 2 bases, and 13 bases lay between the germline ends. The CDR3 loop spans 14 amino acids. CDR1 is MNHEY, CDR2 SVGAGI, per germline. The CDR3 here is CASSPFVAAYEQYF. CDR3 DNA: TGTGCCAGCAGTCCATTTGTAGCGGCCTACGAGCAGTACTTC.

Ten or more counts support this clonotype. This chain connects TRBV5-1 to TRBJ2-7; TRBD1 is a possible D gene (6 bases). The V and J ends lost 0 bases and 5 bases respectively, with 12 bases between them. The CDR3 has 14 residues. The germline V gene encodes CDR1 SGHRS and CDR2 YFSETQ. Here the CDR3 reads CASSLGQVNNEQYF. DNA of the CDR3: TGCGCCAGCAGCTTGGGACAGGTGAACAACGAGCAGTACTTC.

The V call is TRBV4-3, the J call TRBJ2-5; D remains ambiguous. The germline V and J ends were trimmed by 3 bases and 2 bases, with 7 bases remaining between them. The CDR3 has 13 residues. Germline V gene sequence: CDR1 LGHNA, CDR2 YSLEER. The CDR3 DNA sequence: TGCGCCAGCAGCCAGACCTTACAAGAGACCCAGTACTTC. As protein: CASSQTLQETQYF.

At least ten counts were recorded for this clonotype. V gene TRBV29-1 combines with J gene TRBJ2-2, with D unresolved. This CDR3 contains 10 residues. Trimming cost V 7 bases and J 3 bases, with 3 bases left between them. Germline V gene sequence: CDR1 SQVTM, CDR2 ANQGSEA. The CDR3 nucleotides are TGCAGCGCGTACACCGGGGAGCTGTTTTTT. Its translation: CSAYTGELFF.

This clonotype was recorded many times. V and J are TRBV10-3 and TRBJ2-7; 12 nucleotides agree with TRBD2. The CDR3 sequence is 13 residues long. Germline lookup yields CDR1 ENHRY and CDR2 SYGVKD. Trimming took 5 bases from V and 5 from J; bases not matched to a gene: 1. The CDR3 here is CAISRLAGDEQYF. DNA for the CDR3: TGTGCCATCAGTCGACTAGCGGGGGACGAGCAGTACTTC.

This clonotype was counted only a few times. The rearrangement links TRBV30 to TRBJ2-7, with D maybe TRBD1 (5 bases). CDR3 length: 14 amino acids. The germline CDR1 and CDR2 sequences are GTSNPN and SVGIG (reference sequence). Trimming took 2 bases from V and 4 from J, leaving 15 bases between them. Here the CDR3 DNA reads TGTGCCTGGAGTATATCGGCAGGGCTATACGAGCAGTACTTC. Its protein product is CAWSISAGLYEQYF.

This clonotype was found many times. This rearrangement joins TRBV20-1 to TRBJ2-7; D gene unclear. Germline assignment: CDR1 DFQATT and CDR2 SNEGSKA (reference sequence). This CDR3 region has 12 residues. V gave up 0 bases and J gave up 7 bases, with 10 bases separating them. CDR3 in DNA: TGCAGTGCTAGAGATTTGGCCGGTGAGCAGTACTTC. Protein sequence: CSARDLAGEQYF.

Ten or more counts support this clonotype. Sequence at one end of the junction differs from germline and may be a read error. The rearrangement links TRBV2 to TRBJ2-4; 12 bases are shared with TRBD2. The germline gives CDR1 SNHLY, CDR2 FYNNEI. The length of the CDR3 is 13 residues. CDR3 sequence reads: CASRETSGGSKNF. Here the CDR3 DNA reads TGTGCCAGCAGGGAGACTAGCGGGGGTTCAAAAAACTTC.

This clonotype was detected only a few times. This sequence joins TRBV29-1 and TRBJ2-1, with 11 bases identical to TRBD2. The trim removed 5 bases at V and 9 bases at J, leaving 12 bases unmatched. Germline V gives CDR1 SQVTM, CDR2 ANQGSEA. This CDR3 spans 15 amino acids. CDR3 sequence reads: CSVSPLAGGLAEQFF. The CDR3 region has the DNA TGCAGCGTTAGCCCCCTAGCGGGGGGTTTGGCTGAGCAGTTCTTC.

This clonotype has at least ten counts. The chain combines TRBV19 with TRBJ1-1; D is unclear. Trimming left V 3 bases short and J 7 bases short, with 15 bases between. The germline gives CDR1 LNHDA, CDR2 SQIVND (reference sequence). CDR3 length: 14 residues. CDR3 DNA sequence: TGTGCCAGTAGTATCGAGATGGGCGCTAGTGAAGCTTTCTTT. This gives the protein CASSIEMGASEAFF.

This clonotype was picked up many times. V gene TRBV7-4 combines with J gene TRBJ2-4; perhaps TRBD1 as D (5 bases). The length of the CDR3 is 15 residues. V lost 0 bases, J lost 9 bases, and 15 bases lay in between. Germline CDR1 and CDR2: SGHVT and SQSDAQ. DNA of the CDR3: TGTGCCAGCAGCTTAGCGGGGCCTGGCCTGGGCATTCAGTACTTC. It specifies CASSLAGPGLGIQYF.

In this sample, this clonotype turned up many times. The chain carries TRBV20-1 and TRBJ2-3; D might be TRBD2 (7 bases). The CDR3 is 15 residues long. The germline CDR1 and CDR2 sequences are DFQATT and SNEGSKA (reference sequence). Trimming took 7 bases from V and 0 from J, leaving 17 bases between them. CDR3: CSVRGGIGSTDTQYF. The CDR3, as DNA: TGCAGTGTCAGGGGAGGGATAGGGAGCACAGATACGCAGTATTTT.

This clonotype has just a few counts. CDR3 sequence reads: CASSEGSSGNTIYF. The CDR3 DNA reads TGTGCCAGCAGCGAGGGAAGTTCTGGAAACACCATATATTTT. The chain combines TRBV9 with TRBJ1-3; D remains ambiguous. Germline V gives CDR1 SGDLS, CDR2 YYNGEE. Trimming removed 3 bases at V and 1 base at J, with 8 bases between. The CDR3 length is 14 residues. Full variable domain (remainder filled in from reference TRBV9 and TRBJ1-3): DSGVTQTPKHLITATGQRVTLRCSPRSGDLSVYWYQQSLDQGLQFLIQYYNGEERAKGNILERFSAQQFPDLHSELNLSSLELGDSALYFCASSEGSSGNTIYFGEGSWLTVV.

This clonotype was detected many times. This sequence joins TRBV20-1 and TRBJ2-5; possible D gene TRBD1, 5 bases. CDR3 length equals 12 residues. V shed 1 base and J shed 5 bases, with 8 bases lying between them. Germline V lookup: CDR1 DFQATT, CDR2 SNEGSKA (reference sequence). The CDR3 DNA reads TGCAGTGCTAGAGTAGGGGCGGAGACCCAGTACTTC. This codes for CSARVGAETQYF.

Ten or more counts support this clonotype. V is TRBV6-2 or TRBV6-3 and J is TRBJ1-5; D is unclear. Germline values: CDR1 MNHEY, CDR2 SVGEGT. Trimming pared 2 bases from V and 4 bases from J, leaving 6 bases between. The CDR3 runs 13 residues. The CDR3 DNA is TGTGCCAGCAGTTACGCGGAAAATCAGCCCCAGCATTTT. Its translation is CASSYAENQPQHF.

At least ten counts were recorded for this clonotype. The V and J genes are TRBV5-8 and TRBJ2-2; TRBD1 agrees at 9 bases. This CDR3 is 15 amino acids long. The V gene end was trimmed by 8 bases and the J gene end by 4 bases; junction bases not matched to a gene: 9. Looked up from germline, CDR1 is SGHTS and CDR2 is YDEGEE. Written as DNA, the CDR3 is TGTGCCAGGTCAACTACAGGGGGCCGCACCGGGGAGCTGTTTTTT. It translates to CARSTTGGRTGELFF. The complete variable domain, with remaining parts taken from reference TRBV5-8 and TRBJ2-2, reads EAGVTQSPTHLIKTRGQQATLRCSPISGHTSVYWYQQALGLGLQFLLWYDEGEERNRGNFPPRFSGRQFPNYSSELNVNALELEDSALYLCARSTTGGRTGELFFGEGSRLTVL.

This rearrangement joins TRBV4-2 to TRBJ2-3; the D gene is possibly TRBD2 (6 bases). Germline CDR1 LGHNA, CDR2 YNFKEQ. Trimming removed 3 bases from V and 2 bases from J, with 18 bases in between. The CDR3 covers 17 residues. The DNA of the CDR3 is TGTGCCAGCAGCCAGGGTGAGATAGGGGACTTCACAGATACGCAGTATTTT. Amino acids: CASSQGEIGDFTDTQYF.

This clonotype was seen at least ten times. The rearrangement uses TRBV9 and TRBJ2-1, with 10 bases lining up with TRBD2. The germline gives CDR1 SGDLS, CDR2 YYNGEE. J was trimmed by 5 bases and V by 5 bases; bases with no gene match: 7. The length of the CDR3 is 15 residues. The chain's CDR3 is CASSALAGDNNEQFF. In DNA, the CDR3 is TGTGCCAGCAGTGCTCTAGCGGGGGACAACAATGAGCAGTTCTTC.

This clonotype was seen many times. CDR3 protein: CASSLPSGGGNEQYF. Here the CDR3 DNA reads TGTGCCAGCAGCCTCCCGTCGGGGGGGGGCAACGAGCAGTACTTC. The chain joins TRBV7-6 to TRBJ2-7; TRBD2 aligns across 8 bases. This CDR3 spans 15 amino acids. Germline V CDR1 and CDR2: SGHVS, FNYEAQ. Trimming took 5 bases from V and 5 from J; bases not matched to a gene: 11.

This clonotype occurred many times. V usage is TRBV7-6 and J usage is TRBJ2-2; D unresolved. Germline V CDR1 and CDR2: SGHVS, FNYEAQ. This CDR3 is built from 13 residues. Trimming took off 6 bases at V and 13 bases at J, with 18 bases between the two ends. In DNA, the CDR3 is TGTGCCAGCAGTTCGTTGGCTGGTGAAGTGCTGTTTTTT. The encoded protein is CASSSLAGEVLFF.

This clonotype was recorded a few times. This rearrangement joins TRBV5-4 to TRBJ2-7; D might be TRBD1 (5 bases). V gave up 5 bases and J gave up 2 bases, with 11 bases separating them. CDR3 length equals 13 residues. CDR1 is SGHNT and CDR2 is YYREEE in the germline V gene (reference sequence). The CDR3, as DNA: TGTGCCAGCAGATTGCCAGGGACCTACGAGCAGTACTTC. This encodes CASRLPGTYEQYF. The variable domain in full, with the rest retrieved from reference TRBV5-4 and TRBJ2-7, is ETGVTQSPTHLIKTRGQQVTLRCSSQSGHNTVSWYQQALGQGPQFIFQYYREEENGRGNFPPRFSGLQFPNYSSELNVNALELDDSALYLCASRLPGTYEQYFGPGTRLTVT.

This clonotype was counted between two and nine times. The CDR3 sequence: CASSPTPYEQYF. In DNA form, the CDR3 reads TGTGCCAGCAGTCCGACACCCTACGAGCAGTACTTC. The chain has TRBV28 and TRBJ2-7; no definite D call. This CDR3 is 12 amino acids long. CDR1 is MDHEN, CDR2 SYDVKM, per germline. V was trimmed by 5 bases and J by 2 bases, leaving 7 bases between them. Full variable domain (remainder filled in from reference TRBV28 and TRBJ2-7): DVKVTQSSRYLVKRTGEKVFLECVQDMDHENMFWYRQDPGLGLRLIYFSYDVKMKEKGDIPEGYSVSREKKERFSLILESASTNQTSMYLCASSPTPYEQYFGPGTRLTVT.

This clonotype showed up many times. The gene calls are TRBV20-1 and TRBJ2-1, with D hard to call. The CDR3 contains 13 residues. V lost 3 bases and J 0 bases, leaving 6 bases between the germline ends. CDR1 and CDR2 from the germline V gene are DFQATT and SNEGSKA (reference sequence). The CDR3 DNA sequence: TGCAGTGCTAGTGGGGACTCCTACAATGAGCAGTTCTTC. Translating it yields CSASGDSYNEQFF.

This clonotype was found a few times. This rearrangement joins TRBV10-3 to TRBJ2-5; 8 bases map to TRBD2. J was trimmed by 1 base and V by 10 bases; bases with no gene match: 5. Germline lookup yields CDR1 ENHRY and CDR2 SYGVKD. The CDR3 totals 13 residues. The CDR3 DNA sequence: TGTGCCACCCGGGGGGGGACCCAAGAGACCCAGTACTTC. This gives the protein CATRGGTQETQYF.

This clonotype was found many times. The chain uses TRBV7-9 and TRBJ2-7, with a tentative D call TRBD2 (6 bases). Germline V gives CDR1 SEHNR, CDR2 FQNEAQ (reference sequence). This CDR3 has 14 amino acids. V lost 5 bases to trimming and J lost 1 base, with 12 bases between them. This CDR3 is CASSTGLLSYEQYF. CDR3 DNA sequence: TGTGCCAGCAGCACGGGACTGCTATCCTACGAGCAGTACTTC.